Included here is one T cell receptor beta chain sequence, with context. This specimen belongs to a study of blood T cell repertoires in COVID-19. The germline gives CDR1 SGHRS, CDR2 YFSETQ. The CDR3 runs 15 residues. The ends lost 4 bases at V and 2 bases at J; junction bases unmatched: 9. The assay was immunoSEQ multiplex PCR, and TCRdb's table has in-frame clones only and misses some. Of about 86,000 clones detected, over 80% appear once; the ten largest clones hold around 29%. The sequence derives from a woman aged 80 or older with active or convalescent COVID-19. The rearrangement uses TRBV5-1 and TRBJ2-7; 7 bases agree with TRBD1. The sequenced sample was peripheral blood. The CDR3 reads CASSLGQDDPYEQYF. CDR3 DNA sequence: TGCGCCAGCAGCCTAGGACAGGACGACCCCTACGAGCAGTACTTC.